The source of this TCR beta chain is a study of blood T cells in healthy people across ages. Peripheral blood samples of 9.5 to 10 milliliters were drawn from each donor. Germline assignment: CDR1 DFQATT and CDR2 SNEGSKA (reference sequence). Trimming took 6 bases from V and 11 from J; bases not matched to a gene: 15. CDR3 length: 13 amino acids. Note on this clonotype: The antigen is not known.

Regarding the study as a whole: Leaving the PBMCs unsorted stopped any conclusive comparison of naive versus antigen-experienced cells. CMV infection status of these donors was not known. Relative to aged donors, long-lived donors carried more naive CD4+ cells and displayed higher diversity.

Then a second PCR, running roughly 7 to 11 cycles, was carried out with a sample-barcoded 5' primer and a J-beta primer mix. Via MiXCR, TCRdb re-called the 5' RACE reads, giving one row per CDR3 protein. Of about a million distinct CDR3 sequences detected, less than 45% appear once; the ten largest clones hold around 13%. This clonotype was sampled from a man aged 18 to 29 in good health. This chain links TRBV20-1 with TRBJ2-5; 7 nucleotides agree with TRBD1. The sample consisted of blood. This CDR3 reads CSAGDSNNCEQYF. The CDR3 region has the DNA TGCAGTGCCGGGGACAGCAATAACTGTGAGCAGTACTTC.